This TCR beta chain was sequenced during a study of identical twins. The junction had 7 bases not matched to a gene; V was cut back by 6 bases and J by 3 bases. CDR1 is SQVTM and CDR2 is ANQGSEA in the germline V gene. The CDR3 runs 14 residues. The study's findings and limits: Instead of following the same donors, the conclusions were based on cross-sectional statistical analysis. Insertion counts were lower in abundant cord blood beta clonotypes, a trend that memory repertoires did not show. The models gave estimates that fell short of the out-of-frame TCR alpha sharing seen in monozygotic twins.

This clonotype was picked up a small number of times. Its target is not known. TCRdb processed the 5' RACE reads anew with MiXCR; each CDR3 protein has one entry. The sample has about 530,000 distinct CDR3 sequences, 20% to 25% seen once; the top ten hold more than 0.4%. Every sampled donor was Caucasian and healthy. The same sample was also used in a study of yellow fever vaccine responses in identical twins.

The sequence was collected from a woman aged 18-29 years in good health. The chain recombines TRBV29-1 with TRBJ2-7; the match to TRBD2 covers 11 bases. The sequenced sample was CD4+ T cells sorted from blood. In nucleotides, the CDR3 is TGCAGCGTCGTAAAGACTAGCGGGAACTACGAGCAGTACTTC. It is translated as CSVVKTSGNYEQYF.